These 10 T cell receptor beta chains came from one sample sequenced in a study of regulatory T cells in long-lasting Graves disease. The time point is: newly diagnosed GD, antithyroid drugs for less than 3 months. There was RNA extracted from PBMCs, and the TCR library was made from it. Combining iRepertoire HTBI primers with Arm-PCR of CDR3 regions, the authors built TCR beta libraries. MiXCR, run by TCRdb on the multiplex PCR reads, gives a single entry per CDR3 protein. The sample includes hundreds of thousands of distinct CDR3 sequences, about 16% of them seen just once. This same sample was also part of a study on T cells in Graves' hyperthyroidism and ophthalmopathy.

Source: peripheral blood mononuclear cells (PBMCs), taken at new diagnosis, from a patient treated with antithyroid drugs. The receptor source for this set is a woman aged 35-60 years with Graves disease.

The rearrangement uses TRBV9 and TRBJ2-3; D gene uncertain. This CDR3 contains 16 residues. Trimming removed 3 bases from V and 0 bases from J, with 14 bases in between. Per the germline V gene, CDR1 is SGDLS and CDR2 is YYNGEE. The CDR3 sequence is CASSDRTLHSTDTQYF. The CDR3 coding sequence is TGTGCCAGCAGCGACCGAACTTTACACAGCACAGATACGCAGTATTTT. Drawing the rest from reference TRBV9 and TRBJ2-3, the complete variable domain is DSGVTQTPKHLITATGQRVTLRCSPRSGDLSVYWYQQSLDQGLQFLIQYYNGEERAKGNILERFSAQQFPDLHSELNLSSLELGDSALYFCASSDRTLHSTDTQYFGPGTRLTVL.

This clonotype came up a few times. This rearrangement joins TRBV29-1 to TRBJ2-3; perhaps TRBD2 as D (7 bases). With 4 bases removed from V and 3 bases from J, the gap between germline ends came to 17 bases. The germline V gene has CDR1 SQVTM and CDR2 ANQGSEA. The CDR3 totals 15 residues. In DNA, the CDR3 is TGCAGCGTTGCGGGGGGCCGAGGTTTTACAGATACGCAGTATTTT. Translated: CSVAGGRGFTDTQYF.

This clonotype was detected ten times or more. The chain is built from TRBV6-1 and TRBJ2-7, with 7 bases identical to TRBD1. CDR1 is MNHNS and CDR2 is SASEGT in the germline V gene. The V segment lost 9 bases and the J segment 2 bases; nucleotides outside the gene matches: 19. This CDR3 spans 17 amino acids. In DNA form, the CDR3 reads TGTGCCAGTGTTGCTCGGGACAGCTACAACATTACCTACGAGCAGTACTTC. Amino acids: CASVARDSYNITYEQYF.

The CDR3 sequence: CASSLARLDGYTF. DNA for the CDR3: TGTGCCAGCAGCTTAGCACGGTTAGATGGCTACACCTTC. The chain joins TRBV7-9 to TRBJ1-2, with no clear D. This CDR3 comprises 13 residues. Germline assignment: CDR1 SEHNR and CDR2 FQNEAQ (reference sequence). Trimming removed 0 bases at V and 6 bases at J, with 8 bases between.

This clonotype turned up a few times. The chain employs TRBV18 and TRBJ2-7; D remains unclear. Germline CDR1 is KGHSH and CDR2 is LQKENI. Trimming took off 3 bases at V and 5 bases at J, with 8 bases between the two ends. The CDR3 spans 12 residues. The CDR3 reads CASSPAAHEQYF. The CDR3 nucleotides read TGTGCCAGCTCACCGGCCGCCCACGAGCAGTACTTC.

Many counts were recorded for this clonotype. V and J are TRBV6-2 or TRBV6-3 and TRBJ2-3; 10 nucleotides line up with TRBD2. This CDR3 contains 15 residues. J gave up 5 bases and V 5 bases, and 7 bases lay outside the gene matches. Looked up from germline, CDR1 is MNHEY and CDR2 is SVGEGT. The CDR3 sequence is CASSGRTSGGDTQYF. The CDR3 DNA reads TGTGCCAGCAGTGGGCGGACTAGCGGAGGAGATACGCAGTATTTT.

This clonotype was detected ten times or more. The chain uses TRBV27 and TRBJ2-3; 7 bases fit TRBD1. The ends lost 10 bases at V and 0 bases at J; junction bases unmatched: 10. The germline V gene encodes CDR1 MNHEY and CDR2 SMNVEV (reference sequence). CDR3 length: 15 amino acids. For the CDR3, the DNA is TGTGCCACCTCCCAGGGGGTACAGAGCACAGATACGCAGTATTTT. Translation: CATSQGVQSTDTQYF.

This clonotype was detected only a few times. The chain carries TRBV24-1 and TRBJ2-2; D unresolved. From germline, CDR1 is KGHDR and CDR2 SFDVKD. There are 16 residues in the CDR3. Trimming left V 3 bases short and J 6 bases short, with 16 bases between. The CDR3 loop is CATSDTRNAKAGELFF. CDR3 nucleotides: TGTGCCACCAGTGATACCAGGAACGCAAAGGCCGGGGAGCTGTTTTTT.

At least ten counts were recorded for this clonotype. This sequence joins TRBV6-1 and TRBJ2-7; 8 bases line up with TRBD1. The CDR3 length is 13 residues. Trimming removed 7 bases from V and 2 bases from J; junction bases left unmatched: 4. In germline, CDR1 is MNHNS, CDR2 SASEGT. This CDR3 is CASKQGEAYEQYF. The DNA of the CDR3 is TGTGCCAGCAAACAGGGGGAAGCCTACGAGCAGTACTTC.

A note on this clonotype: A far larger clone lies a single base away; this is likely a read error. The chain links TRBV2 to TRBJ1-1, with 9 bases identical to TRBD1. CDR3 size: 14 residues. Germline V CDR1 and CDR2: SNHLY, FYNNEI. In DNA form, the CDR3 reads TGTGCCAGCAGTCTGGGACAGGGATTGACTGGAGCTTTCTTT. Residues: CASSLGQGLTGAFF.